This TCR beta chain was sequenced for a study of cytomegalovirus exposure and HLA in healthy donors. General study points: Serostatus for CMV was the only available immune exposure information. After further analysis at a later stage, roughly 16,000 TCR beta sequences were associated with HLA alleles at 0.05 false discovery rate. A few of the chains that were CMV-associated were confirmed in vitro to be specific for CMV antigens.

Germline V gives CDR1 GTSNPN, CDR2 SVGIG (reference sequence). J gave up 1 base and V 7 bases, and 6 bases lay outside the gene matches. CDR3 length: 14 amino acids. Points on this clone: As yet, its antigen is unknown.

In the PCR, 60 Vbeta and 13 Jbeta primers were used. The data were produced by immunoSEQ multiplex PCR, yet TCRdb's version contains in-frame clones alone and is incomplete. The sample contains roughly 200,000 clones, around 80% of which appear only once. Sequencing was done on a sample of PBMCs. The V and J genes are TRBV30 and TRBJ2-7; TRBD2 matches at 11 bases. This receptor was taken from a man under 40 in good health and CMV-seronegative. The CDR3 spells CASLTSGTSYEQYF. CDR3 bases: TGTGCCTCCTTGACTAGCGGGACATCCTACGAGCAGTACTTC.